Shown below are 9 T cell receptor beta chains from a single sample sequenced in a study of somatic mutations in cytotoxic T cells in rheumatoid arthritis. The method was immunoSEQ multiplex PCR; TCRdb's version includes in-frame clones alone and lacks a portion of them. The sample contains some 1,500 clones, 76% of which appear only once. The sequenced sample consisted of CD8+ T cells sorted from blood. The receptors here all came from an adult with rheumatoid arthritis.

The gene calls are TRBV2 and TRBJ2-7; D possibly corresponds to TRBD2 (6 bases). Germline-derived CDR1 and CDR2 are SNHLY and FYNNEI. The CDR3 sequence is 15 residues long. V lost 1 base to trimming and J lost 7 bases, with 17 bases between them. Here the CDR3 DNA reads TGTGCCAGCAGTGAAGGAAGCGGGTCTCTTGGGGAGCAGTACTTC. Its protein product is CASSEGSGSLGEQYF.

The CDR3, as DNA: TGTGCCAGCAGCTTAGTCAGAAACCCCGAAGAGACCCAGTACTTC. The encoded protein is CASSLVRNPEETQYF. The chain recombines TRBV7-6 with TRBJ2-5, with unresolved D. The CDR3 extends over 15 amino acids. Germline V gene sequence: CDR1 SGHVS, CDR2 FNYEAQ. The V gene lost 1 base and the J gene lost 3 bases, with 12 bases spanning the gap. Drawing the rest from reference TRBV7-6 and TRBJ2-5, the complete variable domain is GAGVSQSPRYKVTKRGQDVALRCDPISGHVSLYWYRQALGQGPEFLTYFNYEAQQDKSGLPNDRFSAERPEGSISTLTIQRTEQRDSAMYRCASSLVRNPEETQYFGPGTRLLVL.

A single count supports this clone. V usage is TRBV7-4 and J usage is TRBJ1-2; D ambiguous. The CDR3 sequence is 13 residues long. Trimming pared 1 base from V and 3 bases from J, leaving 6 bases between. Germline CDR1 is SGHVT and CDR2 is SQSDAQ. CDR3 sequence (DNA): TGTGCCAGCAGCTTAGTCGGGGACTATGGCTACACCTTC. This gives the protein CASSLVGDYGYTF. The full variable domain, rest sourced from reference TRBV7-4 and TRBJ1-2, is GAGVSQSPRYKVAKRGRDVALRCDSISGHVTLYWYRQTLGQGSEVLTYSQSDAQRDKSGRPSGRFSAERPERSVSTLKIQRTEQGDSAVYLCASSLVGDYGYTFGSGTRLTVV.

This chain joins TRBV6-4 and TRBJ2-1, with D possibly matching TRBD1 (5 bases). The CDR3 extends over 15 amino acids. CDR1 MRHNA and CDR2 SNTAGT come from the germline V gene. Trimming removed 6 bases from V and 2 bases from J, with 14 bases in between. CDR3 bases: TGTGCCAGCAGAAGAACAGGTGAGCCCTACAATGAGCAGTTCTTC. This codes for CASRRTGEPYNEQFF.

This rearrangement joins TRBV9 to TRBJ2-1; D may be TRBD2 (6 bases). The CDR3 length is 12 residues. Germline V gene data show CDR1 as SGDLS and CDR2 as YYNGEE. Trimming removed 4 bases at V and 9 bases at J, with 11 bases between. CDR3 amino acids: CASSTTSTEQFF. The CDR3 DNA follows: TGTGCCAGCAGCACGACTAGTACTGAGCAGTTCTTC.

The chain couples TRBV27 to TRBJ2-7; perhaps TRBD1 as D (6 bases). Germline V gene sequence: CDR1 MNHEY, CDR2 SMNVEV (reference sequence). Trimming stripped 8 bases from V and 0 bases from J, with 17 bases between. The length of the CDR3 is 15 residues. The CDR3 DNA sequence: TGTGCCAGCGGGTTCGCAGGGGCCCTCTCCTACGAGCAGTACTTC. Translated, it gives CASGFAGALSYEQYF.

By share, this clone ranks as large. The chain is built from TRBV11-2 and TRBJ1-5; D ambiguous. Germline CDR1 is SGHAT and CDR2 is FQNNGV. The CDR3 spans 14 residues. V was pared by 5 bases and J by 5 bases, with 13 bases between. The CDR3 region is CASSHDGNYQPQHF. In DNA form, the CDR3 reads TGTGCCAGCAGCCACGACGGAAATTATCAGCCCCAGCATTTT.

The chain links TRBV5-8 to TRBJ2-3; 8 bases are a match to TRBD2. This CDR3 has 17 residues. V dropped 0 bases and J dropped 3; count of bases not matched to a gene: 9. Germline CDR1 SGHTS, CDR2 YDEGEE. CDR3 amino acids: CASSLAIREGPTDTQYF. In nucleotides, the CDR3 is TGTGCCAGCAGCTTGGCGATCCGGGAGGGCCCGACAGATACGCAGTATTTT.

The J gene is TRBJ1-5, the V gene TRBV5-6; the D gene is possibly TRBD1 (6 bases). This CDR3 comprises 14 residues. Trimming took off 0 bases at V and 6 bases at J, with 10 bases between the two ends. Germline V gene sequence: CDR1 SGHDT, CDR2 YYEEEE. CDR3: CASSLGGGSQPQHF. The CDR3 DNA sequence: TGTGCCAGCAGCTTGGGAGGGGGGAGTCAGCCCCAGCATTTT.